This T cell receptor beta chain originates from a study of OX40 agonist ivuxolimab in advanced cancers. Study-wide results and limits: More expanded clones were seen, on average, in CD8+ T cells than in CD4+.

Details on this clone: Antigen: not known.

V was shortened by 3 bases and J by 5 bases, with 13 bases between the two germline ends. In germline, CDR1 is SGHDN, CDR2 FVKESK. This CDR3 is 14 amino acids long. Exclusion of a patient followed from autoimmune disease history or systemic immunosuppression. Libraries were prepared by immunoSEQ multiplex PCR; TCRdb keeps only in-frame clonotypes and omits some of them. This table has 55,000 to 80,000 clones, around 81% appearing once. The V call is TRBV14, the J call TRBJ2-5; D is uncertain. This TCR was sampled from an adult with an advanced solid tumor such as melanoma, head and neck, liver or kidney cancer. The sample in question was CD4+ or CD8+ T cells sorted from blood, obtained in a trial of the OX40 agonist ivuxolimab. CDR3 DNA sequence: TGTGCCAGCAGCCATCCCGGACGGGTGGAGACCCAGTACTTC. Protein: CASSHPGRVETQYF.